This entry concerns a single T cell receptor beta chain. Its antigen is undetermined. Only in-frame clones appear in the TCRdb table, and some are missing; sequencing was by immunoSEQ multiplex PCR. The table records about 20,000 clones, roughly 86% of them present only once. The V and J ends lost 4 bases and 0 bases respectively, with 6 bases between them. This CDR3 contains 14 residues. Germline lookup yields CDR1 MNHEY and CDR2 SVGAGI. This entry is derived from a study of lymphopenia after photon versus proton radiotherapy. Study conclusions and caveats: Post-nadir diversity loss with photons came from oligoclonal expansion, particularly CD8+ Temra cells. Proton therapy kept repertoires fairly stable, unlike photons, which gained effector/memory cells. Better survival with proton therapy was suggested as possible, not demonstrated. Larger post-nadir TCR diversity loss correlated inversely with survival in deceased patients.

This sequence joins TRBV6-5 and TRBJ2-2; D is unresolved. The material was peripheral blood, obtained from a patient treated with photon-based radiotherapy. The receptor's source is a woman between 50 and 59 years old with pancreatic cancer. CDR3 sequence (DNA): TGTGCCAGCAGTTCAAGTGCGAACACCGGGGAGCTGTTTTTT. Translated, it gives CASSSSANTGELFF.